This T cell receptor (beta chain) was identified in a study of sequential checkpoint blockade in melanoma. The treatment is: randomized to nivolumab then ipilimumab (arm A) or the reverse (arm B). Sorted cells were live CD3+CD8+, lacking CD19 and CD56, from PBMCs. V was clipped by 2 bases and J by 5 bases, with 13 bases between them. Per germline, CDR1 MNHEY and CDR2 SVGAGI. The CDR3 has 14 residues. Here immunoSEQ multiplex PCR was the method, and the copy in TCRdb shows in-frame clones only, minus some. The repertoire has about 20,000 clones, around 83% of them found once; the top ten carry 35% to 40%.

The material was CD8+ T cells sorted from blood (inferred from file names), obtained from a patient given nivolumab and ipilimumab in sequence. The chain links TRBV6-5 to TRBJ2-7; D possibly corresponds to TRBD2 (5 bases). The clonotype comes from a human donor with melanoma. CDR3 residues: CASSYNSGFNEQYF. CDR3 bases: TGTGCCAGCAGTTACAACTCGGGGTTTAACGAGCAGTACTTC.